Listed below are T cell receptor beta chains from one sample, sequenced in a study of T cells expressing NK-cell markers. TCRdb reanalyzed the 5' RACE reads, giving one entry per CDR3 protein sequence and no DNA. Found here are about half a million distinct CDR3 sequences; the top ten clones hold 1.4%. Specimen: blood T cells: a sorted CD56 or NKG2C T cell subset, CD4+ or CD8+ T cells, or bulk PBMC T cells (not recorded which). The receptors shown here come from a woman aged 50 to 65 in good health. CDR3s include the opening cysteine and the closing phenylalanine or tryptophan.

TRBV7-2	TRBJ2-2	CASSLRQGPGELFF
TRBV1	TRBJ2-7	CTSSQDPIGGVSYEQYF
TRBV29-1	TRBJ1-1	CSVAVALDTEAFF
TRBV12-3/TRBV12-4	TRBJ1-2	CASSPLDKAGYTF
TRBV4-1	TRBJ2-5	CASSQDGRGSLETQYF
TRBV20-1	TRBJ2-1	CSAPPSGRPYNEQFF
TRBV20-1	TRBJ2-7	CSAPGTGTHYEQYF
TRBV3-1	TRBJ1-4	CASSQASWTRGSGKLFF
TRBV5-1	TRBJ2-7	CASSLRTSPEQYF
TRBV3-1	TRBJ1-2	CASSQGPANYGYTF
TRBV24-1	TRBJ2-1	CATSSGIGHNEQFF
TRBV9	TRBJ1-4	CASSVGRGQGSPNEKLFF
TRBV5-1	TRBJ2-3	CASSLEESRADTQYF